The source of this T cell receptor (beta chain) is a study of neurological immune-mediated disorders. Each TCR transcript was tagged with a 10-nucleotide random UMI during 5'RACE. In every sequencing run, more than 180 million TCR-beta sequences were generated from 15-18 subjects. TCRdb re-called the 5' RACE reads through MiXCR, storing one row per CDR3 protein. The repertoire holds 35,000 to 50,000 distinct CDR3 sequences, with more than 14% as singletons. The CDR3 is 14 residues long. CDR1 is MNHEY, CDR2 SVGAGI, per germline. V gave up 5 bases and J gave up 1 base, with 9 bases separating them. This clonotype was seen many times.

V usage is TRBV6-5 and J usage is TRBJ1-3; tentatively, D is TRBD1 (5 bases). This receptor was identified in a woman in her sixties with HTLV-1-associated myelopathy (HAM/TSP). Sequenced input: CD4+ T cells from blood. The DNA of the CDR3 is TGTGCCAGCAGTCTCTACAGGTCTGGAAACACCATATATTTT. It translates to CASSLYRSGNTIYF.